This is a list of T cell receptor beta chains from one sample in a study of T cells in Graves' hyperthyroidism and ophthalmopathy. TCRdb redid the calling of the multiplex PCR reads with MiXCR, one entry per CDR3 protein. The sample includes about 590,000 distinct CDR3 sequences, 13% to 15% of them seen just once. Sample: blood. These receptors all come from a young woman with Graves' ophthalmopathy. CDR3s include the opening cysteine and the closing phenylalanine or tryptophan. The order of the fields is J gene, D gene, clone size, V gene, CDR3 DNA, CDR3 protein. The D gene is left open where the match is weak. Clone size is shown for a subset of rows, as once, few, many or a class of expanded clone.

TRBJ2-1	NA	NA	TRBV5-1	TGCGCCAGCAAACAAAATCAGGGTGAGCAGTTCTTC	CASKQNQGEQFF
TRBJ1-3	NA	few	TRBV27	TGTGCCAGCAGTTTGGGGGAGACCCCACGGGCGGGCTCTGGAAACACCATATATTTT	CASSLGETPRAGSGNTIYF
TRBJ1-1	TRBD1	many	TRBV30	TGTGCCTGGATGGGACAGACGAACACTGAAGCTTTCTTT	CAWMGQTNTEAFF
TRBJ2-5	TRBD2	many	TRBV20-1	TGCAGTGCTGCACGAAATTATGAACTAGCGGAACTCAGGTCGGGGACCCAGTACTTC	CSAARNYELAELRSGTQYF
TRBJ2-1	NA	NA	TRBV7-9	TGTGCCAGCAGCCCATCCTCGTGGGGTGAGCAGTTCTTC	CASSPSSWGEQFF
TRBJ2-1	TRBD2	many	TRBV29-1	TGCAGCGTTAGGCGGGAGGGCAATGAGCAGTTCTTC	CSVRREGNEQFF
TRBJ2-7	NA	many	TRBV30	TGTGCCTGGAGTGTTGTTACAGTCTACGAGCAGTACTTC	CAWSVVTVYEQYF
TRBJ2-3	NA	few	TRBV10-3	TGTGCCGGCAAAAGGGACGGACAAAGCACAGATACGCAGTATTTT	CAGKRDGQSTDTQYF
TRBJ2-7	TRBD1	many	TRBV6-1	TGTGCCAGCGTAATACAGGGGGCGGAGGAGCAGTACTTC	CASVIQGAEEQYF
TRBJ2-1	TRBD2	NA	TRBV7-9	TGTGCCAGCAGTTCTCGACTAGCGGGAAGCTCCTACAATGAGCAGTTCTTC	CASSSRLAGSSYNEQFF
TRBJ2-1	TRBD2	many	TRBV6-1	TGTGCCAGCAGTAATAGCGGGAGGGCCTACAATGAGCAGTTCTTC	CASSNSGRAYNEQFF
TRBJ1-5	NA	few	TRBV27	TGTGCCAGCAGCCTATTGGCGCAGGGGAGCAATCAGCCCCAGCATTTT	CASSLLAQGSNQPQHF
TRBJ2-7	TRBD1	many	TRBV7-6	TGTGCCAGCAGCTTAGAGAGGACAGGGTTCGACGAGCAGTACTTC	CASSLERTGFDEQYF
TRBJ2-5	TRBD1	NA	TRBV5-1	TGCGCCAGCAGCTCTGAACAGGGGGGCACCGAGACCCAGTACTTC	CASSSEQGGTETQYF
TRBJ2-7	NA	many	TRBV7-2	TGTGCCAGCAGCTACGTGACGGGGCAGGGGGGAGAGGAGCAGTACTTC	CASSYVTGQGGEEQYF
TRBJ2-7	NA	NA	TRBV6-2/TRBV6-3	TGTGCCAGCAGTGGAACTCTAGCTATCGCGCAGTACTTC	CASSGTLAIAQYF
TRBJ2-3	NA	many	TRBV19	TGTGCCAGTAGTCCGCGACTGACGGTGGGCACAGATACGCAGTATTTT	CASSPRLTVGTDTQYF
TRBJ2-1	NA	NA	TRBV7-6	TGTGCCAGCAGCTTAGTAGACATGGCAGCGGCTAGCACCTACAATGAGCAGTTCTTC	CASSLVDMAAASTYNEQFF
TRBJ2-3	NA	many	TRBV7-3	TGTGCCAGCAGCCATGACAGTGCTAGCACAGATACGCAGTATTTT	CASSHDSASTDTQYF
TRBJ2-1	TRBD2	many	TRBV6-1	TGTGCCAGCAGTTTCCGACTAGCGGGTTCCACCCTCTCCTACAATGAGCAGTTCTTC	CASSFRLAGSTLSYNEQFF
TRBJ1-2	TRBD1	many	TRBV14	TGTGCCAGCAGCCGACAGGGCTATGGCTACACCTTC	CASSRQGYGYTF
TRBJ1-2	NA	NA	TRBV29-1	TGCAGCGTTAGTGGGGACTCGGGGGGGTCTGGCTACACCTTC	CSVSGDSGGSGYTF
TRBJ2-4	NA	NA	TRBV5-1	TGCGCCAGCAGGGACATTCAGTACTTC	CASRDIQYF
TRBJ1-4	NA	few	TRBV28	TGTGCCAGCAGTTCGGCAGGGGTTTCGGAAGAAAAACTGTTTTTT	CASSSAGVSEEKLFF
TRBJ2-7	NA	NA	TRBV24-1	TGTGCCACCAGTGACCCAAGGGACTTCTCCTACGAGCAGTACTTC	CATSDPRDFSYEQYF
TRBJ1-5	TRBD1	once	TRBV11-3	TGTGCCAGCAGCAAGCGGGGACAGGGTTATCAGCCCCAGCATTTT	CASSKRGQGYQPQHF
TRBJ2-1	TRBD1	NA	TRBV5-4	TGTGCCAGCAGCCAACCGGGGACAGGGAACAATGAGCAGTTCTTC	CASSQPGTGNNEQFF
TRBJ2-5	NA	NA	TRBV11-2	TGTGCCAGCAGCCGACTTGGGGGGCGTGGGGAGACCCAGTACTTC	CASSRLGGRGETQYF
TRBJ2-3	NA	NA	TRBV4-3	TGCGCCAGCAGCCAAGAGGGCAGGGGAACAGATACGCAGTATTTT	CASSQEGRGTDTQYF
TRBJ1-5	NA	few	TRBV6-1	TGTGCCAGCAGTGAATTTGGGGGTAGAAGGGCTGCTCAGAATCAGCCCCAGCATTTT	CASSEFGGRRAAQNQPQHF
TRBJ1-1	TRBD1	many	TRBV7-3	TGTGCCAGCAGCTCCCAGGGGGCGCAGACTGAAGCTTTCTTT	CASSSQGAQTEAFF
TRBJ1-3	NA	many	TRBV20-1	TGCAGTGCTAAAGAAGGGTTCAGCTCTGGAAACACCATATATTTT	CSAKEGFSSGNTIYF
TRBJ1-5	NA	many	TRBV28	TGTGCCAGCACCCTAGGACAGTTTAATAGCAATCAGCCCCAGCATTTT	CASTLGQFNSNQPQHF
TRBJ2-1	NA	many	TRBV27	TGTGCCAGCAGTCACAGTAGAAATGAGCAGTTCTTC	CASSHSRNEQFF
TRBJ1-2	TRBD1	many	TRBV12-5	TGTGCTAGTGGTTTGACCGGACAGGGGGCGGGAAGCTATGGCTACACCTTC	CASGLTGQGAGSYGYTF
TRBJ1-3	NA	many	TRBV30	TGTGCCTGGAGTGTAGAAGGGGTTGGAAACACCATATATTTT	CAWSVEGVGNTIYF
TRBJ2-3	NA	few	TRBV20-1	TGCAGTGCTAGAGATTTGGGGAGACCCGCGGCCGATACGCAGTATTTT	CSARDLGRPAADTQYF
TRBJ1-6	NA	NA	TRBV20-1	TGCAGTGCTAGTGCTCGGGACGATAATTCACCCCTCCACTTT	CSASARDDNSPLHF
TRBJ1-1	NA	many	TRBV7-9	TGTGCCAGCAGCCCGGTTAGGAACACTGAAGCTTTCTTT	CASSPVRNTEAFF
TRBJ1-3	NA	many	TRBV24-1	TGTGCCACCAGTGATTTAAGTGGAAACACCATATATTTT	CATSDLSGNTIYF
TRBJ2-7	NA	many	TRBV6-1	TGTGCCACCTCGGGCAGGGGAGCCGACGAGCAGTACTTC	CATSGRGADEQYF
TRBJ2-2	NA	many	TRBV7-3	TGTGCCAGCAGCTTTTCGGTGAACACCGGGGAGCTGTTTTTT	CASSFSVNTGELFF
TRBJ2-2	TRBD1	NA	TRBV19	TGTGCCAGTAGTCCCCGGACAGGGAGAGGGAACACCGGGGAGCTGTTTTTT	CASSPRTGRGNTGELFF
TRBJ2-7	NA	many	TRBV2	TGTGCCAGCAGCCCGATAACAGGGTCCTCCTACGAGCAGTACTTC	CASSPITGSSYEQYF
TRBJ2-1	NA	many	TRBV27	TGTGCCAGCAGTCTCCGGGGGGACAGGCTATACAATGAGCAGTTCTTC	CASSLRGDRLYNEQFF
TRBJ2-5	TRBD2	few	TRBV13	TGTGCCAGCAGCTTAGTGGTTAGCGGGAGGGCCGGCGAGACCCAGTACTTC	CASSLVVSGRAGETQYF
TRBJ2-7	NA	NA	TRBV14	TGTGCCAGCAGCCAAGTTCAGGGGAGCGAGCAGTACTTC	CASSQVQGSEQYF
TRBJ1-1	NA	many	TRBV5-1	TGCGCCAGCAGCGGGTGGAAGATGAACACTGAAGCTTTCTTT	CASSGWKMNTEAFF
TRBJ2-7	TRBD1	many	TRBV13	TGTGCCAGCAGCCCCCGGGACAGGCTCTACGAGCAGTACTTC	CASSPRDRLYEQYF
TRBJ1-2	NA	many	TRBV28	TGTGCCAGCAGTTTTTTAGCGGAAGTGATTAACTATGGCTACACCTTC	CASSFLAEVINYGYTF
TRBJ1-1	NA	many	TRBV29-1	TGCAGCGTTGAAATAGGGGGTCTTCCGGACACTGAAGCTTTCTTT	CSVEIGGLPDTEAFF